The clone carrying this T cell receptor beta chain has only one observation. As processed by the authors: Amplification with reference gene primers provided the estimates of nucleated cell counts. The data were produced by immunoSEQ multiplex PCR, yet TCRdb's version contains in-frame clones alone and is incomplete. V and J calls and clone size follow that table, whereas D and trimming were derived from the DNA. The sample contains approximately 150,000 clones, 80% to 90% of which appear only once. The data were obtained in a study of blood T cell repertoires in COVID-19. On the study more broadly: Acute and convalescent COVID-19 samples came from the United States, Italy and Spain. The analysed material was cDNA or gDNA that came from T cells, B-cell-depleted T cells, or PBMCs.

CDR1 and CDR2 from the germline V gene are SGHAT and FQNNGV. The ends were cut back, 2 bases at V and 5 bases at J, with 11 bases in the middle. CDR3 length: 14 amino acids. Input material: peripheral blood. This chain links TRBV11-2 with TRBJ2-3; TRBD2 might be the D (6 bases). The receptor was isolated from an older man with acute or convalescent COVID-19. The CDR3 DNA reads as TGTGCCAGCAGCTTACTGGCCGGGAGAGATACGCAGTATTTT. This sequence encodes CASSLLAGRDTQYF.